Each of the 31 T cell receptor beta chains below was sequenced from the same sample in a study of OX40 agonist ivuxolimab in advanced cancers. Only in-frame clones appear in the TCRdb table, and some are missing; sequencing was by immunoSEQ multiplex PCR. The profile shows 85,000 to 100,000 clones, about 87% of them singletons. Sequencing used CD4+ or CD8+ T cells sorted from blood, obtained in a trial of the OX40 agonist ivuxolimab. Every receptor here comes from an adult with an advanced solid tumor such as melanoma, head and neck, liver or kidney cancer.

V and J are TRBV30 and TRBJ1-2; 7 bases match TRBD1. CDR3 length: 12 amino acids. Germline CDR1 reads GTSNPN; CDR2 reads SVGIG (reference sequence). CDR3 coding DNA: TGTGCATGGCAGGGGGCTAACTATGGCTACACCTTC. Residues: CAWQGANYGYTF.

J is TRBJ2-1 and V is TRBV10-1, with a weak D call TRBD2 (7 bases). Germline V CDR1 and CDR2: WNHNN, SYGVQD (reference sequence). Trimming stripped 2 bases from V and 9 bases from J, with 17 bases between. The CDR3 is 15 amino acids. The CDR3 DNA is TGCGCCAGCAGTGAGGTGGGGGGGCTAGGTACTGAGCAGTTCTTC. Amino acids: CASSEVGGLGTEQFF.

For the CDR3, the DNA is TGTGCCAGCAGCTTGGGAACCGGGACAGCCTCGGGTGGCTACACCTTC. It yields the protein CASSLGTGTASGGYTF. This rearrangement joins TRBV5-5 to TRBJ1-2, with 7 bases matching TRBD1. V gave up 0 bases and J gave up 7 bases; unmatched junction bases: 12. The germline V gene has CDR1 SGHKS and CDR2 YYEKEE (reference sequence). The CDR3 is made up of 16 amino acids.

The genes are TRBV29-1 and TRBJ1-2; 9 bases align to TRBD1. The germline V gene encodes CDR1 SQVTM and CDR2 ANQGSEA. V lost 6 bases to trimming and J lost 8 bases; unmatched junction nucleotides: 4. This CDR3 is 11 amino acids long. The CDR3 DNA sequence: TGCAGCGTAGGACAGGGGCGAGGCTACACCTTC. Its translation: CSVGQGRGYTF.

The V call is TRBV27, the J call TRBJ1-5, with TRBD1 matching 8 bases. The V and J ends lost 5 bases and 3 bases, in that order; junction bases with no gene match: 12. CDR3 length equals 17 residues. CDR1 is MNHEY, CDR2 SMNVEV, per germline (reference sequence). DNA of the CDR3: TGTGCCAGCAGTGGATCGGCAGGGGGCCTTTTCAATCAGCCCCAGCATTTT. It yields the protein CASSGSAGGLFNQPQHF.

The V gene is TRBV4-2, the J gene TRBJ2-3; 14 nucleotides agree with TRBD2. The CDR3 totals 21 residues. Per germline, CDR1 LGHNA and CDR2 YNFKEQ. With 4 bases clipped from V and 0 bases from J, the junction kept 15 bases outside the gene matches. Here the CDR3 reads CASSPGGRGLAGATSTDTQYF. The CDR3 DNA reads as TGTGCCAGCAGCCCGGGGGGACGGGGACTAGCGGGGGCTACTAGCACAGATACGCAGTATTTT.

V usage is TRBV5-1 and J usage is TRBJ2-5, with D perhaps being TRBD1 or TRBD2 (6 bases each). This CDR3 has 14 amino acids. Germline CDR1 reads SGHRS; CDR2 reads YFSETQ. The germline V and J ends were trimmed by 5 bases and 4 bases, with 15 bases remaining between them. The CDR3 bases are TGCGCCAGCAGTTACCGGGGGCAGAGAGAGACCCAGTACTTC. Encoded protein: CASSYRGQRETQYF. Looking up the rest from reference TRBV5-1 and TRBJ2-5 gives the full variable domain: KAGVTQTPRYLIKTRGQQVTLSCSPISGHRSVSWYQQTPGQGLQFLFEYFSETQRNKGNFPGRFSGRQFSNSRSEMNVSTLELGDSALYLCASSYRGQRETQYFGPGTRLLVL.

CDR3 loop: CAWSTTVLTNTGELFF. The DNA of the CDR3 is TGTGCCTGGAGTACGACAGTACTAACGAACACCGGGGAGCTGTTTTTT. V and J are TRBV30 and TRBJ2-2, with a tentative D call TRBD1 (5 bases). Germline assignment: CDR1 GTSNPN and CDR2 SVGIG (reference sequence). The CDR3 covers 16 residues. Trimming stripped 2 bases from V and 0 bases from J, with 13 bases between.

V gene TRBV10-1 combines with J gene TRBJ2-7; D is possibly TRBD2 (6 bases). Trimming cost V 2 bases and J 3 bases, with 11 bases left between them. CDR3 length: 14 amino acids. Germline CDR1 is WNHNN and CDR2 is SYGVQD (reference sequence). The CDR3 sequence is CASSEGGSGYEQYF. The CDR3 DNA reads TGCGCCAGCAGTGAGGGAGGGAGCGGCTACGAGCAGTACTTC.

The J gene is TRBJ2-5, the V gene TRBV28; the D call may be TRBD1 or TRBD2 (6 bases each). V lost 6 bases, J lost 2 bases, and 13 bases lay in between. The CDR3 has 14 amino acids. Germline V CDR1 and CDR2: MDHEN, SYDVKM. The CDR3 DNA follows: TGTGCCAGCAGACCCGGGGGCAGTCAAGAGACCCAGTACTTC. This translates into CASRPGGSQETQYF.

The count of this clone is one. The rearrangement uses TRBV27 and TRBJ2-5, with D unresolved. The J call is doubtful: the DNA matches TRBJ2-7 better. This CDR3 region has 14 residues. Germline lookup yields CDR1 MNHEY and CDR2 SMNVEV (reference sequence). CDR3 DNA sequence: TGTGCCAGCAGTTGGCAGGCTAGCTCCTACGAGCAGTACTTC. Protein product: CASSWQASSYEQYF.

The CDR3 region is CASSLKAGVSTDTQYF. The CDR3 region has the DNA TGTGCCAGCAGCCTTAAGGCGGGGGTTAGCACAGATACGCAGTATTTT. J is TRBJ2-3 and V is TRBV5-4; 7 positions agree with TRBD2. The V and J ends lost 4 bases and 0 bases, in that order; junction bases with no gene match: 8. The germline V gene has CDR1 SGHNT and CDR2 YYREEE (reference sequence). The CDR3 covers 16 residues.

The table lists this clone with many counts. This chain uses TRBV28 with TRBJ1-2; TRBD1 might be the D (5 bases). V was pared by 6 bases and J by 3 bases, with 17 bases between. CDR1 and CDR2 from the germline V gene are MDHEN and SYDVKM. The length of the CDR3 is 15 residues. The CDR3 coding sequence is TGTGCCAGCAGCACTCATCGCGCCAGGGACTATGGCTACACCTTC. Translation: CASSTHRARDYGYTF.

This sequence joins TRBV5-1 and TRBJ1-6, with D unresolved. The CDR3 is 15 amino acids. Between the trimmed V and J ends, which lost 4 bases and 7 bases, there was a span of 15 bases. The germline V gene encodes CDR1 SGHRS and CDR2 YFSETQ. CDR3 nucleotide sequence: TGCGCCAGCAGCCCCGGGCCCTTGGGGAATTCACCCCTCCACTTT. Amino acid sequence: CASSPGPLGNSPLHF.

The chain has TRBV19 and TRBJ2-3; 8 bases line up with TRBD1. CDR1 and CDR2 (germline): LNHDA, SQIVND (reference sequence). CDR3 length equals 15 residues. V was clipped by 6 bases and J by 0 bases; unmatched bases: 5. The CDR3 region is CASSETGASTDTQYF. In DNA, the CDR3 is TGTGCCAGTAGCGAGACAGGGGCAAGCACAGATACGCAGTATTTT.

The rearrangement links TRBV7-2 to TRBJ1-5; 7 positions agree with TRBD1. The CDR3 sequence is 15 residues long. The J segment lost 8 bases and the V segment lost 6 bases, leaving 13 bases of the junction unmatched. Germline V gene sequence: CDR1 SGHTA, CDR2 FQGNSA. CDR3 residues: CASSRLTGIEEPQHF. The CDR3 DNA reads TGTGCCAGCAGTCGGCTGACAGGGATAGAGGAGCCCCAGCATTTT.

The chain combines TRBV6-4 with TRBJ2-7, with D possibly matching TRBD1 (5 bases). Looked up from germline, CDR1 is MRHNA and CDR2 is SNTAGT. The germline V and J ends were trimmed by 7 bases and 4 bases, with 23 bases remaining between them. CDR3 length: 16 amino acids. The CDR3 nucleotides are TGTGCCAGCATTCGATGGAACCAGGGCGAGAGTTACGAGCAGTACTTC. This gives the protein CASIRWNQGESYEQYF.

The gene calls are TRBV19 and TRBJ1-4; 7 nucleotides agree with TRBD1. Germline assignment: CDR1 LNHDA and CDR2 SQIVND (reference sequence). V shed 5 bases and J 7 bases; nucleotides not matched to a gene: 10. This CDR3 is 15 amino acids long. The CDR3 is CASSLRGLQGEKLFF. In DNA form, the CDR3 reads TGTGCCAGTAGTCTAAGGGGGCTCCAGGGTGAAAAACTGTTTTTT.

The chain couples TRBV10-2 to TRBJ2-5; no firm D call. The germline V and J ends were trimmed by 0 bases and 7 bases, with 15 bases remaining between them. The CDR3 has 15 residues. Germline V CDR1 and CDR2: WSHSY, SAAADI. CDR3: CASSESTRTKGTQYF. CDR3 coding DNA: TGCGCCAGCAGTGAGTCGACTCGTACTAAGGGGACCCAGTACTTC.

This chain uses TRBV6-1 with TRBJ2-7; 8 positions agree with TRBD1. From germline, CDR1 is MNHNS and CDR2 SASEGT. The CDR3 loop spans 14 amino acids. V was pared by 7 bases and J by 4 bases, with 9 bases of the junction left unmatched. CDR3 DNA sequence: TGTGCCAGCAACCCAACAGGGGGTAGGTACGAGCAGTACTTC. This sequence encodes CASNPTGGRYEQYF.

CDR3 residues: CAWIPKVINEQFF. Here the CDR3 DNA reads TGTGCCTGGATCCCAAAGGTGATCAATGAGCAGTTCTTC. The V and J genes are TRBV30 and TRBJ2-1, with D unclear. Trimming shortened V by 4 bases and J by 6 bases, and 13 bases separated the two germline ends. This CDR3 spans 13 amino acids. Germline V gives CDR1 GTSNPN, CDR2 SVGIG (reference sequence).

This clone was seen a single time. The chain recombines TRBV19 with TRBJ2-7; 7 bases align to TRBD2. This CDR3 region has 12 residues. Per the germline V gene, CDR1 is LNHDA and CDR2 is SQIVND (reference sequence). V lost 7 bases to trimming and J lost 2 bases; unmatched junction nucleotides: 2. The CDR3 DNA reads as TGTGCCAGTACCGGGGGGACCTACGAGCAGTACTTC. This translates into CASTGGTYEQYF. The variable domain in full, completed from reference TRBV19 and TRBJ2-7, reads DGGITQSPKYLFRKEGQNVTLSCEQNLNHDAMYWYRQDPGQGLRLIYYSQIVNDFQKGDIAEGYSVSREKKESFPLTVTSAQKNPTAFYLCASTGGTYEQYFGPGTRLTVT.

The rearrangement links TRBV7-9 to TRBJ2-2; tentative D call: TRBD2 (5 bases). V lost 5 bases to trimming and J lost 5 bases, with 9 bases between them. The CDR3 sequence is 13 residues long. Germline CDR1 is SEHNR and CDR2 is FQNEAQ (reference sequence). The CDR3, as DNA: TGTGCCAGCAGCCATCGGGGAACCGGGGAGCTGTTTTTT. Protein product: CASSHRGTGELFF.

The sample holds one count of this clone. The chain recombines TRBV11-1 with TRBJ2-5, with D perhaps TRBD1 or TRBD2 (5 bases each). There are 15 residues in the CDR3. Trimming shortened V by 4 bases and J by 3 bases, and 15 bases separated the two germline ends. Germline CDR1 SGHAT, CDR2 FQDESV (reference sequence). CDR3 coding DNA: TGTGCCAGCAGCTCAACCAGGGACGGGGAAGAGACCCAGTACTTC. This sequence encodes CASSSTRDGEETQYF.

J is TRBJ2-7 and V is TRBV28; 7 nucleotides match TRBD1. There are 14 residues in the CDR3. Germline V gives CDR1 MDHEN, CDR2 SYDVKM. V lost 5 bases to trimming and J lost 0 bases; unmatched junction nucleotides: 4. The CDR3 DNA sequence: TGTGCCAGCAGTCCACAGGGGCTCTCCTACGAGCAGTACTTC. Its protein is CASSPQGLSYEQYF.

This clone was found a few times. V is TRBV18 and J is TRBJ2-3; 7 bases match TRBD2. Unmatched junction bases numbered 7, after V lost 6 bases and J lost 4 bases. The CDR3 covers 14 residues. CDR1 and CDR2 (germline): KGHSH, LQKENI. CDR3 residues: CASSRDYFSDTQYF. The CDR3 DNA follows: TGTGCCAGCTCCCGGGACTACTTCTCAGATACGCAGTATTTT.

This chain connects TRBV18 to TRBJ2-1; D not certain. Germline assignment: CDR1 KGHSH and CDR2 LQKENI. V was pared by 1 base and J by 5 bases, with 6 bases between. CDR3 size: 13 residues. CDR3 protein: CASSPQLDNEQFF. The DNA of the CDR3 is TGTGCCAGCTCACCACAGTTGGACAATGAGCAGTTCTTC.

The chain carries TRBV10-2 and TRBJ2-5, with TRBD1 as a possible D gene (5 bases). V dropped 6 bases and J dropped 0 bases, with 20 bases sitting between them. Germline loops: CDR1 WSHSY, CDR2 SAAADI. CDR3 length: 17 residues. CDR3 residues: CASRLGVGSTDQETQYF. The CDR3, as DNA: TGCGCCAGCAGGTTAGGCGTGGGCTCGACAGACCAAGAGACCCAGTACTTC.

The chain recombines TRBV5-1 with TRBJ2-7; 7 bases agree with TRBD1. V dropped 4 bases and J dropped 2; count of bases not matched to a gene: 6. Germline loops: CDR1 SGHRS, CDR2 YFSETQ. There are 14 residues in the CDR3. The DNA of the CDR3 is TGCGCCAGCAGCAAGGGACAGAAACCCTACGAGCAGTACTTC. Translating it yields CASSKGQKPYEQYF.

This clone has a single count. V usage is TRBV28 and J usage is TRBJ1-3; TRBD1 matches 9 bases. The ends lost 1 base at V and 7 bases at J; junction bases unmatched: 8. Germline V gene data show CDR1 as MDHEN and CDR2 as SYDVKM. The CDR3 has 16 amino acids. CDR3 DNA sequence: TGTGCCAGCAGTTTATTGGGACAGGGCCATGTTAACACCATATATTTT. This encodes CASSLLGQGHVNTIYF.

The rearrangement links TRBV5-6 to TRBJ2-7; TRBD1 might be the D (6 bases). The V gene lost 2 bases and the J gene lost 2 bases, with 14 bases spanning the gap. CDR1 SGHDT and CDR2 YYEEEE come from the germline V gene. This CDR3 spans 15 amino acids. Written as DNA, the CDR3 is TGTGCCAGCAGCTTCAATGAGGGGGTCACCTACGAGCAGTACTTC. The encoded protein is CASSFNEGVTYEQYF.